This T cell receptor beta chain emerged from a study of shared clonotypes between healthy human individuals. V lost 5 bases, J lost 2 bases, and 4 bases stayed unmatched. The CDR3 sequence is 14 residues long. CDR1 is SEHNR and CDR2 is FQNEAQ in the germline V gene (reference sequence). Unsorted PBMC DNA sequencing spanned ten immunoSEQ deep assay plates. Clones were sequenced by immunoSEQ multiplex PCR, and TCRdb holds only the in-frame ones, with some missing. The table lists 490,000 or so clones, roughly four fifths of them singletons. HIV-negative, healthy adults without recent acute infections or vaccinations were the donors. Study-wide results and limits: Clonotype sharing among donors, it was expected, would be affected by sequencing depth. Tissue TCR repertoires likely differ from these blood-only repertoires.

As to this clone: Antigen specificity is unknown.

The clonotype comes from a middle-aged woman in good health. Some clones in this sample may be carry-over from other donors' samples. Specimen: PBMCs. The chain is built from TRBV7-9 and TRBJ2-7; 9 positions agree with TRBD1. The CDR3 sequence: CASSRDREPYEQYF. The CDR3 coding sequence is TGTGCCAGCAGCCGGGACAGGGAACCCTACGAGCAGTACTTC.